This T cell receptor (beta chain) was sequenced in a study of blood T cell repertoires in COVID-19. Study overall: Specimens from acute and convalescent COVID-19 originated in the United States, Italy and Spain.

As handled by the study authors: Estimated nucleated cell counts came from reference gene primer amplification. The protocol was immunoSEQ multiplex PCR, while the TCRdb copy is restricted to in-frame clones and leaves out a portion. Clone size and the V and J calls come from that table; the DNA yielded D and trimming. The table lists roughly 140,000 clones, under 85% of them singletons. CDR1 is SNHLY, CDR2 FYNNEI, per germline. The V and J ends lost 7 bases and 2 bases, in that order; junction bases with no gene match: 3. The CDR3 totals 14 residues. Source material: peripheral blood. This receptor was taken from a human donor in a cohort sampled during active COVID-19. The chain is built from TRBV2 and TRBJ1-2; TRBD1 aligns across 11 bases. CDR3 region: CASNGQGANYGYTF. As DNA, the CDR3 is TGTGCCAGCAATGGACAGGGGGCGAACTATGGCTACACCTTC.